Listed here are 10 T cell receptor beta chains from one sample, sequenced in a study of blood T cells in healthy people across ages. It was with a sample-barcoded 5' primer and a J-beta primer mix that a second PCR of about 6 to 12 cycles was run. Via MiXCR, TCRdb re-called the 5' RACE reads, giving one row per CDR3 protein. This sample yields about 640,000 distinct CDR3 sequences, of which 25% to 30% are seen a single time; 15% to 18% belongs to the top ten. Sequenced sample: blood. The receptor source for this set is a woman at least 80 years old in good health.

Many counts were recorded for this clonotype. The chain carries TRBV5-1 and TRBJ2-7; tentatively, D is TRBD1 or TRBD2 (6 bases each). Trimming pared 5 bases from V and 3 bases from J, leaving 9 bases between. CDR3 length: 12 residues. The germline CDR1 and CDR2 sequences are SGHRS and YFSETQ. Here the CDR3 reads CASRRGDYEQYF. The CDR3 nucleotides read TGCGCCAGCAGGAGGGGGGACTACGAGCAGTACTTC.

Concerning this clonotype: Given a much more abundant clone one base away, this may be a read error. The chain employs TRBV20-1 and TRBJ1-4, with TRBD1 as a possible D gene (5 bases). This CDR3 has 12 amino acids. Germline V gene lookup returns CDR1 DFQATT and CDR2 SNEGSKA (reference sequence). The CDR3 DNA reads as TGCGGAGCACTAGGGGCGAGTGAAAAACGGTTTTTT. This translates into CGALGASEKRFF.

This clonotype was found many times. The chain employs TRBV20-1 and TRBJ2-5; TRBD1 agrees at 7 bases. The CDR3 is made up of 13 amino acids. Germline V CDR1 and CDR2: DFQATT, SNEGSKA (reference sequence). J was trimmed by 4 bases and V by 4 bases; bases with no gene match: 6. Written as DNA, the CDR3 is TGCAGTGCTAAAGGACAGGATGGAGAGACCCAGTACTTC. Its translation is CSAKGQDGETQYF.

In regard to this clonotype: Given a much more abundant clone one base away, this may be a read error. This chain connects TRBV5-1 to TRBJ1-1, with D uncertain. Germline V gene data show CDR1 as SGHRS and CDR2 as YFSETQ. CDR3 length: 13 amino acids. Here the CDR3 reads CASSLPGRTETFF. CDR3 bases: TGCGCCAGCAGCTTACCCGGGAGAACTGAAACTTTCTTT. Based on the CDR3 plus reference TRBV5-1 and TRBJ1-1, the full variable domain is KAGVTQTPRYLIKTRGQQVTLSCSPISGHRSVSWYQQTPGQGLQFLFEYFSETQRNKGNFPGRFSGRQFSNSRSEMNVSTLELGDSALYLCASSLPGRTETFFGQGTRLTVV.

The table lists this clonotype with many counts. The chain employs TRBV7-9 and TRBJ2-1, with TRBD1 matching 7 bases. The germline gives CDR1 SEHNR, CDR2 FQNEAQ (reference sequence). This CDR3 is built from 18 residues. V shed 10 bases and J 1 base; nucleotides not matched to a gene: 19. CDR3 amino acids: CATSSQSRDRPSYNEQFF. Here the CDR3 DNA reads TGTGCCACCTCATCTCAAAGCCGGGACAGACCTTCCTACAATGAGCAGTTCTTC.

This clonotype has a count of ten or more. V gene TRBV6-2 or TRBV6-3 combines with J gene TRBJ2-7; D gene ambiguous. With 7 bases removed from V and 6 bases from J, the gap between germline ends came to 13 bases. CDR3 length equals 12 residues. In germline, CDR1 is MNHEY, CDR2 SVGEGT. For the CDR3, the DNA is TGTGCCAGCATGGAGTTTCTGGGCGAGCAGTACTTC. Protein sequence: CASMEFLGEQYF.

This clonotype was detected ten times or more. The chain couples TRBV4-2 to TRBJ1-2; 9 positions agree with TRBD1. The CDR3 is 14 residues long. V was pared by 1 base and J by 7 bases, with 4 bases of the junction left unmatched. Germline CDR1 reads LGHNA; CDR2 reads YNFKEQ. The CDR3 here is CASSQVGQGSGYTF. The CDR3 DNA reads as TGTGCCAGCAGCCAAGTAGGACAGGGGAGTGGCTACACCTTC.

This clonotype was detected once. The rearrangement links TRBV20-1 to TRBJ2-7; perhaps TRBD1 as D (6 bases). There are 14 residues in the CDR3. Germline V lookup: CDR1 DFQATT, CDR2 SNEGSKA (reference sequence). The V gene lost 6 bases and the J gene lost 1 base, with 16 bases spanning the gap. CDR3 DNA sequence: TGCAGTGCGGTCCCGGGACACCCGTCCTACGAGCAGTACTTC. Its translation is CSAVPGHPSYEQYF.

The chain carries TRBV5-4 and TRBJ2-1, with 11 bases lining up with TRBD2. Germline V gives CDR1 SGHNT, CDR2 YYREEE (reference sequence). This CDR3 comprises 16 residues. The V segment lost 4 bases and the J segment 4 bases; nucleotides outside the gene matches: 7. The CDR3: CASSAIAGGKYNEQFF. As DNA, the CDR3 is TGTGCCAGCAGCGCAATAGCGGGGGGGAAATACAATGAGCAGTTCTTC.

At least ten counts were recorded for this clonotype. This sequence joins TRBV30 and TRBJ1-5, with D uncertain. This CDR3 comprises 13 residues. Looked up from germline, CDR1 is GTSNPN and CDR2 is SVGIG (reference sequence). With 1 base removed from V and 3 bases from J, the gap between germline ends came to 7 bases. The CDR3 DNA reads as TGTGCCTGGAGTGGGCAGTACAATCAGCCCCAGCATTTT. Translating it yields CAWSGQYNQPQHF. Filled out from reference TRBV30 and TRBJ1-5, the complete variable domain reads SQTIHQWPATLVQPVGSPLSLECTVEGTSNPNLYWYRQAAGRGLQLLFYSVGIGQISSEVPQNLSASRPQDRQFILSSKKLLLSDSGFYLCAWSGQYNQPQHFGDGTRLSIL.